These T cell receptor beta chains were read from a single sample in a study of blood T cell repertoires in COVID-19. Sequencing used immunoSEQ multiplex PCR; TCRdb keeps in-frame clones, though not all of them. This table has about 200,000 clones, 70% to 90% appearing once. The sample consisted of peripheral blood. Receptor source: a man aged 50-60 years with COVID-19, enrolled during active disease. CDR3s leave out the opening cysteine and the closing phenylalanine or tryptophan. The D gene is left open where the match is weak.

>TRBV7-3|-
ASSLGTNTEAF
>TRBV18|-
ASSPENDQPQH
>TRBV5-1|-
ASSPEGVGTQY
>TRBV6-1|TRBD1
ASSEARGLRTDTQY
>TRBV13|-
ASSLALRGGSYNEQF
>TRBV28|-
ASSTKQY
>TRBV11-2|-
ASSVGGGCQPQH
>TRBV11-2|TRBD1
ASSGYGQGQETQY
>TRBV12-3/TRBV12-4|TRBD1
ASSSDRAYEQY
>TRBV28|-
ASSSPGGNQPQH
>TRBV28|-
ASTVPFGTPNTGELF
>TRBV5-4|-
ASSLVGGISYEQY
>TRBV9|TRBD2
ASTRGGADNEQF
>TRBV18|TRBD1
ASSQGTGVNTGELF
>TRBV2|TRBD1
ASSPGQRPNEQF
>TRBV5-1|-
ASSLGDFRDSYEQY
>TRBV19|TRBD1
ATQERTGYGYT
>TRBV30|TRBD2
AWSGPGGADTQY
>TRBV24-1|TRBD1
ATSDPDRDYGYT
>TRBV5-1|TRBD1
ASSLEPRGQVATEAF
>TRBV10-3|TRBD1
AISESGTGGLGYT
>TRBV7-6|TRBD2
ASSPTAVTRLAGGALTQY
>TRBV10-1|TRBD1
ASRTGWNQPQH
>TRBV19|TRBD1
ASSIPRGLANEKLF
>TRBV2|-
ASSGSGQETQY
>TRBV6-5|-
ASTLDGFREKLF
>TRBV6-5|-
ASGDRSSYEQY
>TRBV7-3|TRBD2
ASSLTGTSSYNEQF
>TRBV25-1|TRBD2
ASSEIGLADTGELF
>TRBV7-9|TRBD2
ASSLGSLAGIHEQY
>TRBV11-1|-
ASSLQESGGGGELF
>TRBV12-3/TRBV12-4|-
ASSFGVRGYT
>TRBV11-2|TRBD2
ASSLGSGGEQF
>TRBV7-2|TRBD1
ASSYGQGAQDTQY
>TRBV24-1|-
ATSGPTSLDSYNEQF
>TRBV6-5|TRBD1
ASSPGQMNTEAF
>TRBV30|-
AWSPAQLGAGELF
>TRBV6-5|TRBD1
ASALGRGSYNEQF
>TRBV6-5|TRBD1
ASGRDSDSLEQY
>TRBV7-8|TRBD2
ASSRLGVAGGTDTQY
>TRBV6-6|-
ASSLGGPYEKLF
>TRBV5-1|-
ASSLYSNQPQH
>TRBV11-2|-
ASSRDRRANYGYT
>TRBV20-1|-
SASKTGSTDTQY
>TRBV7-7|-
ASSLARGETQY
>TRBV6-5|-
ASSQTATETEAF
>TRBV6-1|TRBD1
ASSGTNRGAYNEQF
>TRBV3-1/TRBV3-2|TRBD2
ASSQQAGGADTQY
>TRBV29-1|-
SGSQGSGFTEAF
>TRBV29-1|TRBD1
SALGQGSYEQY
>TRBV24-1|TRBD1
ATSDGATGANYGYT
>TRBV12-3/TRBV12-4|-
ASSFSGEQPQH
>TRBV7-9|TRBD2
ASSSDALAGGSYEQY
>TRBV7-9|-
ASSLVGLSTGELF